These 31 T cell receptor beta chains share one sample of origin, sequenced in a study of cytomegalovirus exposure and HLA in healthy donors. The PCR was carried out with 60 Vbeta primers and 13 Jbeta primers. The assay was immunoSEQ multiplex PCR, and TCRdb's table has in-frame clones only and misses some. The table includes 150,000 to 200,000 clones, 9.5% detected once. The sequenced material came from PBMCs. All receptors come from a woman aged 25 to 45 in good health and CMV-seropositive.

A few counts support this clone. This sequence joins TRBV7-8 and TRBJ2-7; TRBD2 might be the D (5 bases). The CDR3 covers 14 residues. Between the trimmed V and J ends, which lost 5 bases and 7 bases, there was a span of 18 bases. Germline lookup yields CDR1 SGHVS and CDR2 FQNEAQ. As DNA, the CDR3 is TGTGCCAGCAGCGCACCGGGATCCCCTTGGGAGCAGTACTTC. The encoded protein is CASSAPGSPWEQYF.

This clone has only a few counts. This sequence joins TRBV2 and TRBJ2-5, with TRBD1 matching over 10 bases. The CDR3 totals 13 residues. Germline V lookup: CDR1 SNHLY, CDR2 FYNNEI. The V gene end was trimmed by 7 bases and the J gene end by 5 bases; junction bases not matched to a gene: 4. CDR3 region: CASTGDRGETQYF. In nucleotides, the CDR3 is TGTGCCAGCACCGGGGACAGGGGTGAGACCCAGTACTTC.

The V and J genes are TRBV7-9 and TRBJ2-2; 9 bases are a match to TRBD1. V was pared by 5 bases and J by 4 bases, with 5 bases of the junction left unmatched. This CDR3 has 15 residues. The germline CDR1 and CDR2 sequences are SEHNR and FQNEAQ (reference sequence). The CDR3 loop reads CASSPQGAGTGELFF. In nucleotides, the CDR3 is TGTGCCAGCAGCCCACAGGGGGCGGGCACCGGGGAGCTGTTTTTT.

This clone was seen a few times. The genes are TRBV29-1 and TRBJ2-1, with D perhaps matching TRBD2 (5 bases). The germline V and J ends were trimmed by 8 bases and 0 bases, with 14 bases remaining between them. The germline gives CDR1 SQVTM, CDR2 ANQGSEA. The CDR3 totals 14 residues. CDR3 sequence: CSIERSNSYNEQFF. The CDR3 nucleotides read TGCAGCATAGAGCGGAGTAACTCCTACAATGAGCAGTTCTTC.

CDR3 in amino acids: CASSHISGRDSYEQYF. In DNA form, the CDR3 reads TGCGCCAGCAGCCATATAAGCGGGAGGGACTCCTACGAGCAGTACTTC. The chain has TRBV5-1 and TRBJ2-7, with TRBD2 identical over 10 bases. The CDR3 loop spans 16 amino acids. Per the germline V gene, CDR1 is SGHRS and CDR2 is YFSETQ. V shed 4 bases, J shed 0 bases, and the junction held 7 bases outside the gene matches.

This clone occurred a few times. The V call is TRBV10-3, the J call TRBJ2-1, with 8 bases aligning to TRBD2. CDR3 length: 14 amino acids. J was trimmed by 5 bases and V by 7 bases; bases with no gene match: 7. Germline CDR1 and CDR2: ENHRY and SYGVKD. Here the CDR3 reads CAIIAGLGNNEQFF. CDR3 bases: TGTGCCATCATCGCGGGACTAGGAAACAATGAGCAGTTCTTC.

This clone was picked up a small number of times. The chain carries TRBV5-5 and TRBJ2-5; D gene ambiguous. The CDR3 is made up of 15 amino acids. The V and J ends lost 4 bases and 1 base respectively, with 14 bases between them. Germline CDR1 SGHKS, CDR2 YYEKEE (reference sequence). The CDR3 region has the DNA TGTGCCAGCAGCACCCCAAGAGTCCGCCAAGAGACCCAGTACTTC. The encoded protein is CASSTPRVRQETQYF.

In its sample, this clone was seen a few times. V gene TRBV15 combines with J gene TRBJ1-1; D call uncertain. V lost 1 base and J 0 bases, leaving 12 bases between the germline ends. The CDR3 covers 16 residues. CDR1 and CDR2 from the germline V gene are LNHNV and YYDKDF (reference sequence). CDR3 sequence reads: CATSRVNGLLNTEAFF. CDR3 nucleotide sequence: TGTGCCACCAGCAGAGTGAATGGACTCCTGAACACTGAAGCTTTCTTT.

CDR3 in amino acids: CASSDSTGGGTDTQYF. DNA of the CDR3: TGTGCCAGCAGTGACTCGACAGGGGGTGGCACAGATACGCAGTATTTT. The chain links TRBV25-1 to TRBJ2-3; TRBD1 matches at 9 bases. V lost 3 bases and J lost 1; bases outside the gene matches: 5. CDR3 length equals 16 residues. Germline V gene lookup returns CDR1 MGHDK and CDR2 SYGVNS.

The rearrangement uses TRBV9 and TRBJ2-2; D unresolved. Trimming took 2 bases from V and 1 from J, leaving 6 bases between them. Germline V gene lookup returns CDR1 SGDLS and CDR2 YYNGEE. The CDR3 runs 14 residues. The CDR3 sequence: CASSVNWNTGELFF. Written as DNA, the CDR3 is TGTGCCAGCAGCGTGAACTGGAACACCGGGGAGCTGTTTTTT.

The rearrangement links TRBV18 to TRBJ2-3; possibly TRBD2 for D (5 bases). CDR3 length equals 13 residues. The V gene lost 3 bases and the J gene lost 5 bases, with 9 bases spanning the gap. CDR1 and CDR2 (germline): KGHSH, LQKENI. This CDR3 reads CASSPNEGDTQYF. The CDR3 DNA sequence: TGTGCCAGCTCACCGAATGAGGGAGATACGCAGTATTTT.

This clone appeared a few times. The chain combines TRBV30 with TRBJ1-1; D possibly corresponds to TRBD1 (5 bases). Germline V gene sequence: CDR1 GTSNPN, CDR2 SVGIG (reference sequence). CDR3 size: 13 residues. The V gene lost 2 bases and the J gene lost 5 bases, with 12 bases spanning the gap. This CDR3 reads CAWSRRGGTEAFF. CDR3 DNA sequence: TGTGCCTGGAGTAGAAGGGGTGGGACTGAAGCTTTCTTT.

The rearrangement uses TRBV30 and TRBJ2-1; D is perhaps TRBD2 (6 bases). The germline V gene has CDR1 GTSNPN and CDR2 SVGIG (reference sequence). The CDR3 length is 13 residues. The CDR3 nucleotides are TGTGCTTTCCGGGACTTACTTCACAATGAGCAGTTCTTC. Translated, it gives CAFRDLLHNEQFF.

V is TRBV19 and J is TRBJ2-3, with D perhaps matching TRBD2 (6 bases). The ends were cut back, 8 bases at V and 6 bases at J, with 15 bases in the middle. The germline V gene encodes CDR1 LNHDA and CDR2 SQIVND (reference sequence). The CDR3 sequence is 13 residues long. For the CDR3, the DNA is TGTGCCAGTGCCGCAAACCGGGGGGATACGCAGTATTTT. Translated: CASAANRGDTQYF. The full variable domain, in which reference TRBV19 and TRBJ2-3 provide the parts outside the CDR3, is DGGITQSPKYLFRKEGQNVTLSCEQNLNHDAMYWYRQDPGQGLRLIYYSQIVNDFQKGDIAEGYSVSREKKESFPLTVTSAQKNPTAFYLCASAANRGDTQYFGPGTRLTVL.

CDR3 coding DNA: TGTGCCAGCAAGGGACAGGGGATCATGAAGACCCAGTACTTC. It specifies CASKGQGIMKTQYF. V is TRBV25-1 and J is TRBJ2-5; 10 nucleotides agree with TRBD1. CDR3 size: 14 residues. Germline CDR1 reads MGHDK; CDR2 reads SYGVNS. V lost 7 bases, J lost 6 bases, and 8 bases stayed unmatched.

This clone has a handful of counts. The CDR3 DNA follows: TGCGCCAGCAGTCGTACAGGGGCCGTCGATGAGCAGTTCTTC. Translation gives CASSRTGAVDEQFF. The V call is TRBV4-1, the J call TRBJ2-1; 7 nucleotides align to TRBD1. Germline-derived CDR1 and CDR2 are MGHRA and YSYEKL. This CDR3 is 14 amino acids long. Losses at the gene ends were 6 bases for V and 8 bases for J; bases not matched to a gene: 10.

This clone has only one observation. The J gene is TRBJ2-7, the V gene TRBV19; 9 bases are shared with TRBD2. With 6 bases clipped from V and 2 bases from J, the junction kept 5 bases outside the gene matches. The CDR3 spans 14 residues. Germline CDR1 is LNHDA and CDR2 is SQIVND (reference sequence). As DNA, the CDR3 is TGTGCCAGTAGGGGACTAGCCGGAGCCTACGAGCAGTACTTC. It codes for CASRGLAGAYEQYF.

This clone was counted a few times. The V and J genes are TRBV7-2 and TRBJ2-2; 11 positions match TRBD2. Germline assignment: CDR1 SGHTA and CDR2 FQGNSA. The CDR3 spans 17 residues. V lost 2 bases to trimming and J lost 7 bases; unmatched junction nucleotides: 9. The CDR3 spells CASSLLVAGGPIGELFF. In DNA, the CDR3 is TGTGCCAGCAGCTTATTGGTAGCGGGAGGGCCTATCGGGGAGCTGTTTTTT.

In its sample, this clone was seen a few times. V usage is TRBV9 and J usage is TRBJ2-7; 9 nucleotides align to TRBD2. Germline V gene data show CDR1 as SGDLS and CDR2 as YYNGEE. With V trimmed by 0 bases and J by 3 bases, 1 base remained unmatched. This CDR3 comprises 14 residues. The CDR3 nucleotides read TGTGCCAGCAGCGTAGGTAGCGGGAGCTACGAGCAGTACTTC. This gives the protein CASSVGSGSYEQYF.

The V and J genes are TRBV6-5 and TRBJ1-5; D possibly corresponds to TRBD1 (5 bases). Germline CDR1 MNHEY, CDR2 SVGAGI. This CDR3 spans 13 amino acids. Trimming took off 5 bases at V and 11 bases at J, with 16 bases between the two ends. The CDR3 loop is CASSTRRGEAQHF. The CDR3 bases are TGTGCCAGCAGTACAAGACGGGGGGAGGCCCAGCATTTT.

This clone was detected only a few times. The V gene is TRBV4-1, the J gene TRBJ2-1; 7 bases align to TRBD2. The CDR3 runs to 18 residues. Germline CDR1 is MGHRA and CDR2 is YSYEKL. V lost 0 bases, J lost 2 bases, and 10 bases stayed unmatched. For the CDR3, the DNA is TGCGCCAGCAGCCAAGAAGTCGTGGCGGGAGCGACCTACAATGAGCAGTTCTTC. This codes for CASSQEVVAGATYNEQFF.

V gene TRBV9 combines with J gene TRBJ2-3; 9 bases line up with TRBD1. Germline CDR1 SGDLS, CDR2 YYNGEE. This CDR3 spans 16 amino acids. V trimming: 4 bases; J trimming: 1 base; junction bases outside the gene matches: 7. The CDR3 protein is CASSLNTGGGTDTQYF. The CDR3 coding sequence is TGTGCCAGCAGCCTCAATACAGGGGGCGGCACAGATACGCAGTATTTT.

This sequence joins TRBV5-1 and TRBJ2-3; 8 bases align to TRBD2. V lost 4 bases and J lost 6; bases outside the gene matches: 10. Germline CDR1 is SGHRS and CDR2 is YFSETQ. The CDR3 runs to 15 residues. CDR3 region: CASSPSTGGSDTQYF. The CDR3 DNA follows: TGCGCCAGCAGCCCCTCGACGGGAGGGTCGGATACGCAGTATTTT.

The chain links TRBV28 to TRBJ2-2, with unresolved D. V gave up 3 bases and J gave up 5 bases, with 16 bases separating them. The CDR3 contains 16 residues. In germline, CDR1 is MDHEN, CDR2 SYDVKM. The CDR3: CASSLFGSRETGELFF. CDR3 DNA sequence: TGTGCCAGCAGTTTGTTCGGTAGTCGAGAAACCGGGGAGCTGTTTTTT.

This clone showed up just a few times. The chain carries TRBV14 and TRBJ2-5, with 7 bases identical to TRBD1. The CDR3 length is 18 residues. After removal of 1 base from V and 9 bases from J, the junction contained 20 bases not matched to a gene. Germline values: CDR1 SGHDN, CDR2 FVKESK. The CDR3 DNA is TGTGCCAGCAGCCAAGCGTCAGGGGGACGGCGTCTGGCGGTGGCCCAGTACTTC. Amino acid sequence: CASSQASGGRRLAVAQYF. Looking up the rest from reference TRBV14 and TRBJ2-5 gives the full variable domain: EAGVTQFPSHSVIEKGQTVTLRCDPISGHDNLYWYRRVMGKEIKFLLHFVKESKQDESGMPNNRFLAERTGGTYSTLKVQPAELEDSGVYFCASSQASGGRRLAVAQYFGPGTRLLVL.

This clone was counted a few times. The V and J genes are TRBV9 and TRBJ2-1, with a weak D call TRBD2 (6 bases). V shed 4 bases and J shed 2 bases, with 19 bases lying between them. This CDR3 comprises 17 residues. Germline CDR1 reads SGDLS; CDR2 reads YYNGEE. The CDR3 loop reads CASSLSGGLLAYNEQFF. CDR3 coding DNA: TGTGCCAGCAGCCTTTCTGGGGGACTTCTAGCCTACAATGAGCAGTTCTTC.

This clone was found a few times. The chain recombines TRBV19 with TRBJ1-2; unclear D gene. Germline CDR1 and CDR2: LNHDA and SQIVND (reference sequence). V shed 0 bases and J shed 7 bases, with 9 bases lying between them. The CDR3 spans 13 residues. CDR3 nucleotide sequence: TGTGCCAGTAGTATAGATCAGTTCTCTGGCTACACCTTC. It encodes CASSIDQFSGYTF. The full variable domain, with the rest looked up from reference TRBV19 and TRBJ1-2, is DGGITQSPKYLFRKEGQNVTLSCEQNLNHDAMYWYRQDPGQGLRLIYYSQIVNDFQKGDIAEGYSVSREKKESFPLTVTSAQKNPTAFYLCASSIDQFSGYTFGSGTRLTVV.

A few counts support this clone. This sequence joins TRBV29-1 and TRBJ1-1; D unclear. Germline V gene data show CDR1 as SQVTM and CDR2 as ANQGSEA. The CDR3 contains 12 residues. V dropped 2 bases and J dropped 8 bases, with 12 bases sitting between them. CDR3: CSVEIGIMEAFF. CDR3 bases: TGCAGCGTTGAAATCGGGATAATGGAAGCTTTCTTT.

This chain uses TRBV18 with TRBJ2-1; TRBD1 aligns across 10 bases. This CDR3 region has 15 residues. CDR1 KGHSH and CDR2 LQKENI come from the germline V gene. Unmatched junction bases numbered 9, after V lost 6 bases and J lost 7 bases. This chain's CDR3 is CASSRGQGRENEQFF. The CDR3 bases are TGTGCCAGCTCGCGGGGACAGGGGCGGGAGAATGAGCAGTTCTTC.

This clone was found a few times. The DNA for the CDR3 is TGTGCCAGCAATGTAGCGGGAGCCCCCCGGTTCTTC. It encodes CASNVAGAPRFF. The chain has TRBV6-1 and TRBJ2-1, with 9 bases aligning to TRBD2. This CDR3 has 12 amino acids. The germline CDR1 and CDR2 sequences are MNHNS and SASEGT. Trimming took 7 bases from V and 15 from J; bases not matched to a gene: 10.

J is TRBJ2-1 and V is TRBV2; 8 bases fit TRBD1. The trim removed 8 bases at V and 6 bases at J, leaving 12 bases unmatched. Germline-derived CDR1 and CDR2 are SNHLY and FYNNEI. The CDR3 is made up of 15 amino acids. The CDR3 loop reads CASYLEQGAPNEQFF. The DNA of the CDR3 is TGTGCCAGCTATCTCGAGCAGGGGGCTCCCAATGAGCAGTTCTTC.